A selection of T cell receptor beta chains follows, all from one sample in a study of CD8 T cells in ankylosing spondylitis. TCRdb reprocessed the 5' RACE reads with MiXCR, giving one entry per CDR3 protein. The sample contains about 340,000 distinct CDR3 sequences, 20% to 25% of which appear only once. The sample consisted of blood, either unsorted or a sorted T cell fraction (not recorded which). The source of these receptors is a male donor with ankylosing spondylitis or in good health (not recorded which). Both conserved end residues are part of each CDR3.

V gene: TRBV2; J gene: TRBJ2-7; CDR3 protein: CASREGQGVSYEQYF
V gene: TRBV20-1; J gene: TRBJ2-7; CDR3 protein: CSPFGTRVYEQYF
V gene: TRBV4-1; J gene: TRBJ2-3; CDR3 protein: CASSLDRDRQGDTQYF
V gene: TRBV24-1; J gene: TRBJ2-1; CDR3 protein: CAATPGRGGGEQFF
V gene: TRBV5-5; J gene: TRBJ2-7; CDR3 protein: CASSLDLSGEQYF
V gene: TRBV28; J gene: TRBJ2-3; CDR3 protein: CASSLGIGPAGGSDTQYF
V gene: TRBV18; J gene: TRBJ2-7; CDR3 protein: CASSPEPGLGSHEQYF
V gene: TRBV29-1; J gene: TRBJ2-7; CDR3 protein: CSVESGAPYEQYF
V gene: TRBV11-1; J gene: TRBJ2-6; CDR3 protein: CASSFDPQSGIGANVLTF
V gene: TRBV29-1; J gene: TRBJ2-1; CDR3 protein: CSALEQSLAGGRFSYNEQFF
V gene: TRBV3-1; J gene: TRBJ2-7; CDR3 protein: CATTPGQGPYEQYF
V gene: TRBV5-1; J gene: TRBJ2-2; CDR3 protein: CASSLESGTGELFF
V gene: TRBV15; J gene: TRBJ2-3; CDR3 protein: CATSRERGLTDTQYF
V gene: TRBV28; J gene: TRBJ2-6; CDR3 protein: CASRGDGPRSGANVLTF
V gene: TRBV20-1; J gene: TRBJ2-1; CDR3 protein: CSARGGIGEQFF
V gene: TRBV15; J gene: TRBJ2-3; CDR3 protein: CATSRGDADTQYF
V gene: TRBV10-3; J gene: TRBJ2-3; CDR3 protein: CAISETYADTQYF
V gene: TRBV12-3/TRBV12-4; J gene: TRBJ2-3; CDR3 protein: CASRDPVGGTQYF
V gene: TRBV30; J gene: TRBJ2-1; CDR3 protein: CAWNMGGNEQFF
V gene: TRBV27; J gene: TRBJ2-7; CDR3 protein: CASSHPLTYEQYF
V gene: TRBV6-5; J gene: TRBJ2-2; CDR3 protein: CASSYSGGPDTGELFF
V gene: TRBV29-1; J gene: TRBJ2-7; CDR3 protein: CSVEKGGGYEQYF
V gene: TRBV9; J gene: TRBJ2-2; CDR3 protein: CASSSGVIGELFF
V gene: TRBV7-6; J gene: TRBJ2-2; CDR3 protein: CASSSVAGHPGELFF
V gene: TRBV18; J gene: TRBJ2-7; CDR3 protein: CASSPQTGHPYEQYF
V gene: TRBV4-1; J gene: TRBJ2-5; CDR3 protein: CASSQALAGYQETQYF
V gene: TRBV7-8; J gene: TRBJ2-5; CDR3 protein: CASSPEATIQETQYF
V gene: TRBV12-3/TRBV12-4; J gene: TRBJ2-7; CDR3 protein: CASSSMGQTYEQYF
V gene: TRBV4-1; J gene: TRBJ2-1; CDR3 protein: CASSQAGEQFF
V gene: TRBV12-3/TRBV12-4; J gene: TRBJ2-3; CDR3 protein: CASSTTLDSYTDTQYF
V gene: TRBV6-1; J gene: TRBJ2-1; CDR3 protein: CASTPSTGDAYNEQFF
V gene: TRBV20-1; J gene: TRBJ2-5; CDR3 protein: CSARAGGWRETQYF
V gene: TRBV5-6; J gene: TRBJ2-5; CDR3 protein: CASSLTGTEQETQYF
V gene: TRBV3-1; J gene: TRBJ2-2; CDR3 protein: CASSQLPLGTGELFF
V gene: TRBV2; J gene: TRBJ2-5; CDR3 protein: CASRGQGSQETQYF
V gene: TRBV2; J gene: TRBJ2-7; CDR3 protein: CASLAWGEGFYEQYF
V gene: TRBV6-4; J gene: TRBJ2-3; CDR3 protein: CASSAKGPHSFTDTQYF
V gene: TRBV4-2; J gene: TRBJ2-1; CDR3 protein: CASSRDVDEQFF
V gene: TRBV29-1; J gene: TRBJ2-2; CDR3 protein: CSVKEDRVNTGELFF
V gene: TRBV15; J gene: TRBJ2-7; CDR3 protein: CATSSIHEQYF
V gene: TRBV3-1; J gene: TRBJ1-2; CDR3 protein: CASSPAGQHYGYTF
V gene: TRBV6-5; J gene: TRBJ2-3; CDR3 protein: CASSSRPPDLTDTQYF
V gene: TRBV29-1; J gene: TRBJ2-2; CDR3 protein: CSGQSTGELFF
V gene: TRBV24-1; J gene: TRBJ2-1; CDR3 protein: CATDRGGPYNEQFF
V gene: TRBV12-3/TRBV12-4; J gene: TRBJ2-7; CDR3 protein: CASSDRTERYEQYF
V gene: TRBV12-3/TRBV12-4; J gene: TRBJ2-2; CDR3 protein: CASSWSGPGELFF
V gene: TRBV21-1; J gene: TRBJ2-7; CDR3 protein: CASSNTGATYYEQYF
V gene: TRBV12-3/TRBV12-4; J gene: TRBJ2-2; CDR3 protein: CASSPTSGGARAGELFF
V gene: TRBV2; J gene: TRBJ1-2; CDR3 protein: CASLGRRSLYGYTF
V gene: TRBV6-1; J gene: TRBJ2-5; CDR3 protein: CAVGPYQETQYF
V gene: TRBV30; J gene: TRBJ1-2; CDR3 protein: CAWSVPRRRGNYGYTF
V gene: TRBV9; J gene: TRBJ2-1; CDR3 protein: CASSVGGQGSNEQFF
V gene: TRBV20-1; J gene: TRBJ2-3; CDR3 protein: CSALPYGGTDTQYF